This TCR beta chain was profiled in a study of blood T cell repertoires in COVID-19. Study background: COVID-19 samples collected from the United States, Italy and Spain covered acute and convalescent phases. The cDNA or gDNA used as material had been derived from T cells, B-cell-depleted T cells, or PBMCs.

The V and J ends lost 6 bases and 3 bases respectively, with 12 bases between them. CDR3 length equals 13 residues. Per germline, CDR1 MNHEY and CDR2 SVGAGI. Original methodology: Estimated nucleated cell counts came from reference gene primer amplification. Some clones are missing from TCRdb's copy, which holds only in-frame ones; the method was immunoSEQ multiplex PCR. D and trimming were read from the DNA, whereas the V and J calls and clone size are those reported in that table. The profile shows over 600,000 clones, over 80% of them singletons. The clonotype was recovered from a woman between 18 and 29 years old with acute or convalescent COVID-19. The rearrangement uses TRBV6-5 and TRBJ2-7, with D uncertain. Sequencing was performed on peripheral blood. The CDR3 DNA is TGTGCCAGCAGCTTACGCCGGGTCTACGAGCAGTACTTC. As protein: CASSLRRVYEQYF.